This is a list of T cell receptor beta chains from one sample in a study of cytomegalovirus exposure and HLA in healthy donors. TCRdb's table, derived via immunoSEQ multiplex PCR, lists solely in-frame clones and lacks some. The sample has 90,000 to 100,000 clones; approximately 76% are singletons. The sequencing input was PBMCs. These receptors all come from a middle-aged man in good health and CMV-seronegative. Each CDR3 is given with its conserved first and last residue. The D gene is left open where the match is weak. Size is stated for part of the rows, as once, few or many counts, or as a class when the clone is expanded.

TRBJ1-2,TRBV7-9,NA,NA,TGTGCCAGCAGCTCCCGGACAGCTCTTAACTATGGCTACACCTTC,CASSSRTALNYGYTF
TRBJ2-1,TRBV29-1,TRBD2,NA,TGCAGCGTTGGGCGGGGGTCCTACAATGAGCAGTTCTTC,CSVGRGSYNEQFF
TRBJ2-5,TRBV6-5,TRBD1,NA,TGTGCCAGCAGTACAGGGGGCGCGACGGAGACCCAGTACTTC,CASSTGGATETQYF
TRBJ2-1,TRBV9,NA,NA,TGTGCCAGCAGCGCCGTACAGGGTTCCTACAATGAGCAGTTCTTC,CASSAVQGSYNEQFF
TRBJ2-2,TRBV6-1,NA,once,TGTGCCAGCAGTGAAATCAGGGTGGCCGGGGAGCTGTTTTTT,CASSEIRVAGELFF
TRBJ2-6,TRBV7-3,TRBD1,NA,TGTGCCAGCGGACAGGTGACCTTCTCTGGGGCCAACGTCCTGACTTTC,CASGQVTFSGANVLTF
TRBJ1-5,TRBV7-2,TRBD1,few,TGTGCCAGCAGCTTAGCGCCCGGGACAGGGGGTCAGCCCCAGCATTTT,CASSLAPGTGGQPQHF
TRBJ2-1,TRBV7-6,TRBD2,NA,TGTGCCAGCAGCCCCAGCGGGAGGGCCCGGGGGAATGAGCAGTTCTTC,CASSPSGRARGNEQFF
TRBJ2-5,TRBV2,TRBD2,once,TGTGCCAGCAGTGAACCGGGACTAGCGGGAGAAGAGACCCAGTACTTC,CASSEPGLAGEETQYF
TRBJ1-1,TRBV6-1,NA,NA,TGTGCCAGCAGCCGCGGTCAGATGAACACTGAAGCTTTCTTT,CASSRGQMNTEAFF
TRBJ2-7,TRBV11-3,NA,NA,TGTGCCAGCAGCTTAAATCAGGGCTACGAGCAGTACTTC,CASSLNQGYEQYF
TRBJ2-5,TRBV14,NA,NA,TGTGCCAGCAGCTCCGTAAGACCGGGAGAGACCCAGTACTTC,CASSSVRPGETQYF
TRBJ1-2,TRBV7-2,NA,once,TGTGCCAGCAGAGCTTCAGGAGGGGTTTATGGCTACACCTTC,CASRASGGVYGYTF
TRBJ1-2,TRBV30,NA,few,TGTGCCTGGAGTGTAGGTACAGGGACAGGCTACACCTTC,CAWSVGTGTGYTF
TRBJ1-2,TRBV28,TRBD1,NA,TGTGCCAGCACCACCCAAGGGGGCGCCGGTGGCTACACCTTC,CASTTQGGAGGYTF
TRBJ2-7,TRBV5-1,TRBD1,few,TGCGCCAGCAGCGCGGGACAGGGGGCATACGAGCAGTACTTC,CASSAGQGAYEQYF
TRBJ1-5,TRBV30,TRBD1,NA,TGTGCCTGGAGCCCCACCGGGACAGGGGTAGTTTGGAATCAGCCCCAGCATTTT,CAWSPTGTGVVWNQPQHF
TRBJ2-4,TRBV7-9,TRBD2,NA,TGTGCCAGCAGCCGACAACTAGCGGACGGGTCTTCTAACATTCAGTACTTC,CASSRQLADGSSNIQYF
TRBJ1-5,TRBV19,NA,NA,TGTGCCAGTAGTATTCAGGGTAAGGGGTCCCAGCATTTT,CASSIQGKGSQHF
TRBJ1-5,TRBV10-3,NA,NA,TGTGCCACCGACCGAGGTAGGGGCCAGCCCCAGCATTTT,CATDRGRGQPQHF
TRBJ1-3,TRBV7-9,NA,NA,TGTGCCAGCAGCTCAACGGGTGTGTGGAGCTCTGGAAACACCATATATTTT,CASSSTGVWSSGNTIYF
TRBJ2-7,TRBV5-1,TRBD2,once,TGCGCCAGCAGCCCCCTGGCGGGAGGGTCCTACGAGCAGTACTTC,CASSPLAGGSYEQYF
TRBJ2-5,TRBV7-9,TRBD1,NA,TGTTCCAGCAGCTTAGTGGCCCACCGGGACAGCGACCAAGAGACCCAGTACTTC,CSSSLVAHRDSDQETQYF
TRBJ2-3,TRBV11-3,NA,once,TGTGCCAGCAGCTCCCGGACGGGCGGGGAAGGCACAGATACGCAGTATTTT,CASSSRTGGEGTDTQYF
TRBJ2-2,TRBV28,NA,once,TGTGCCAGCACCGCCAGCCCCCAGGGCCCCGGGGAGCTGTTTTTT,CASTASPQGPGELFF
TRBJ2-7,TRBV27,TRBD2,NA,TGTGCCAGCAGTTCGGGGGGGTCCTACGAGCAGTACTTC,CASSSGGSYEQYF
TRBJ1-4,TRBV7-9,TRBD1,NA,TGTGCCAGCAGCTTAGCGACAGGGTGGCTCGAAAAACTGTTTTTT,CASSLATGWLEKLFF
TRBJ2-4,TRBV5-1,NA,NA,TGCGCCAGCAGCCTAAGAGAAGTGCCCAAAAACATTCAGTACTTC,CASSLREVPKNIQYF
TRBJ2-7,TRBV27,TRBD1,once,TGTGCCAGCAGCCGGACAGGGGGAACCTACGAGCAGTACTTC,CASSRTGGTYEQYF
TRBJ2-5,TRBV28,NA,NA,TGTGCCAGCAAATTGCAAGAGGGGGGGATCCGAGAGACCCAGTACTTC,CASKLQEGGIRETQYF
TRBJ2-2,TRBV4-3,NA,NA,TGCGCCAGCAGCCAAGAGTTGATAAGGGAGGGGGAGCTGTTTTTT,CASSQELIREGELFF
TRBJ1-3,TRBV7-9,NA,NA,TGTGCCAGCAGCTCCGGAACAGGTCTTGGTGGAAACACCATATATTTT,CASSSGTGLGGNTIYF
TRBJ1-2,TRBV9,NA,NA,TGTGCCAGCAGCGTCCTCGGACAGCTCCCGCCGCACGGCTACACCTTC,CASSVLGQLPPHGYTF
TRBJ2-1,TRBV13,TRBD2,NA,TGTGCCAGCAGCGCGAACCCCCGTAGCGGGGGGGACAATGAGCAGTTCTTC,CASSANPRSGGDNEQFF
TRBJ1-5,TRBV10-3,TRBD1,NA,TGTGCCACACGGGACAGCTATCAGCCCCAGCATTTT,CATRDSYQPQHF
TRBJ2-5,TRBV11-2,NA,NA,TGTGCCAGCAGCCCCCGCTATGAGAGTTCGGAGACCCAGTACTTC,CASSPRYESSETQYF
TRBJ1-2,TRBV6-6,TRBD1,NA,TGTGCCAGCAGACACTCTAGACAGGGTTCTCACTATGGCTACACCTTC,CASRHSRQGSHYGYTF
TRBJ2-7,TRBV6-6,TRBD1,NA,TGTGCCAGCAGACAAGGGACAGTGACCGAGCAGTACTTC,CASRQGTVTEQYF
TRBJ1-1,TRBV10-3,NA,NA,TGTGCCACCCGGAGCAACACTGAAGCTTTCTTT,CATRSNTEAFF
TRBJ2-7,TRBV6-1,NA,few,TGTGCCAGCAGTGATCGCGTTCCCCTGTTCGAGCAGTACTTC,CASSDRVPLFEQYF
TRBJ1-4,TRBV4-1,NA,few,TGCGCCAGCAGCCAAGAATCGGTCAGGGTTGGTGAAAAACTGTTTTTT,CASSQESVRVGEKLFF
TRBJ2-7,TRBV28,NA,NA,TGTGCCACGGCGGCAGCGGCCGGGCAGTACTTC,CATAAAAGQYF
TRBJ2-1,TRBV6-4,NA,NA,TGTGCCAGCAGTAAGGAGATGTACAATGAGCAGTTCTTC,CASSKEMYNEQFF
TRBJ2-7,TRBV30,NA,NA,TGTGCCTGGAGTGGTAGGGGTGGGTCCTACGAGCAGTACTTC,CAWSGRGGSYEQYF